These 30 T cell receptor beta chains came from one sample sequenced in a study of blood T cell repertoires in COVID-19 (dated by TCRdb to about 2020). Library preparation used the immunoSEQ multiplex PCR assay. Entries here come from immuneACCESS through TCRdb and include only in-frame sequences with V and J called. Some clones fail to appear in such tables; in the studies checked, an unresolved V gene covers under half of the shortfall, and the cause of the remainder is unknown. This sample has tens of thousands of clones in its table, and 70% to 90% of those were observed once. The ten largest clones represent approximately 10% of the sample. The sequenced sample was peripheral blood. Source of these receptors: a human donor in a cohort sampled during active COVID-19.

The V call is TRBV14, the J call TRBJ2-7, with D perhaps matching TRBD1 (5 bases). CDR3 length: 14 amino acids. CDR1 and CDR2 from the germline V gene are SGHDN and FVKESK. V was pared by 0 bases and J by 3 bases, with 9 bases between. CDR3 DNA: TGTGCCAGCAGCCAAGAAGCAGGGTTCTACGAGCAGTACTTC. Translation gives CASSQEAGFYEQYF.

The V call is TRBV11-2, the J call TRBJ2-7; TRBD2 might be the D (6 bases). V lost 3 bases and J 12 bases, leaving 24 bases between the germline ends. This CDR3 is 15 amino acids long. CDR1 and CDR2 (germline): SGHAT, FQNNGV. CDR3 in amino acids: CASSFNSGTQGRLYF. The CDR3 DNA follows: TGTGCCAGCAGCTTTAATTCCGGGACTCAGGGACGATTGTACTTC.

CDR3 DNA: TGTGCCTGGGGGTTACAGGGATTGGACACTGAAGCTTTCTTT. Its translation: CAWGLQGLDTEAFF. V and J are TRBV30 and TRBJ1-1; a weak D match, TRBD1 (6 bases). The CDR3 covers 14 residues. Germline CDR1 reads GTSNPN; CDR2 reads SVGIG (reference sequence). V was shortened by 5 bases and J by 3 bases, with 16 bases between the two germline ends.

The chain is built from TRBV4-1 and TRBJ1-2; 7 bases agree with TRBD1. The CDR3 has 15 amino acids. CDR1 is MGHRA, CDR2 YSYEKL, per germline. The V segment lost 7 bases and the J segment 5 bases; nucleotides outside the gene matches: 13. The CDR3 bases are TGCGCCAGCACACAGGGGTTGGGGAGGCAATATGGCTACACCTTC. It encodes CASTQGLGRQYGYTF.

The V call is TRBV9, the J call TRBJ2-3, with TRBD2 matching over 8 bases. Germline lookup yields CDR1 SGDLS and CDR2 YYNGEE. The CDR3 has 18 residues. V shed 1 base and J 1 base; nucleotides not matched to a gene: 11. Written as DNA, the CDR3 is TGTGCCAGCAGCGTATCAGGCGGGGGGCGGGACGGCACAGATACGCAGTATTTT. As protein: CASSVSGGGRDGTDTQYF.

The chain uses TRBV7-9 and TRBJ2-1, with D possibly being TRBD2 (5 bases). V was pared by 6 bases and J by 5 bases, with 17 bases between. The CDR3 has 15 amino acids. Germline CDR1 SEHNR, CDR2 FQNEAQ (reference sequence). The chain's CDR3 is CASRSYDYVNNEQFF. CDR3 in DNA: TGTGCCAGCAGATCCTACGACTATGTAAACAATGAGCAGTTCTTC.

The V gene is TRBV11-2, the J gene TRBJ2-1; TRBD2 matches 11 bases. CDR1 is SGHAT, CDR2 FQNNGV, per germline. V shed 1 base and J 9 bases; nucleotides not matched to a gene: 8. The CDR3 is made up of 16 amino acids. The DNA of the CDR3 is TGTGCCAGCAGCTTAGCGGCTAGCGGGGGGAGTGGTGAGCAGTTCTTC. Its translation: CASSLAASGGSGEQFF. Filled out from reference TRBV11-2 and TRBJ2-1, the complete variable domain reads EAGVAQSPRYKIIEKRQSVAFWCNPISGHATLYWYQQILGQGPKLLIQFQNNGVVDDSQLPKDRFSAERLKGVDSTLKIQPAKLEDSAVYLCASSLAASGGSGEQFFGPGTRLTVL.

This clone came up a few times. The gene calls are TRBV29-1 and TRBJ1-5; 8 nucleotides match TRBD1. The germline V gene encodes CDR1 SQVTM and CDR2 ANQGSEA. J was trimmed by 5 bases and V by 5 bases; bases with no gene match: 11. The CDR3 spans 15 residues. The CDR3 here is CSVWGVDRGDQPQHF. In DNA form, the CDR3 reads TGCAGCGTTTGGGGGGTCGACAGGGGAGATCAGCCCCAGCATTTT.

The V and J genes are TRBV5-1 and TRBJ2-1; the match to TRBD2 covers 7 bases. Germline V lookup: CDR1 SGHRS, CDR2 YFSETQ. The trim removed 0 bases at V and 4 bases at J, leaving 7 bases unmatched. This CDR3 has 16 amino acids. The CDR3 DNA reads as TGCGCCAGCAGCTTGGATATCGGGGGGATGTACAATGAGCAGTTCTTC. Translation: CASSLDIGGMYNEQFF.

CDR3 DNA: TGTGCCAGCAGTCCTCGGACAGGCTACAATCAGCCCCAGCATTTT. Amino acids: CASSPRTGYNQPQHF. The rearrangement uses TRBV27 and TRBJ1-5, with 7 bases lining up with TRBD1. With 5 bases clipped from V and 3 bases from J, the junction kept 7 bases outside the gene matches. The CDR3 is made up of 15 amino acids. Germline-derived CDR1 and CDR2 are MNHEY and SMNVEV (reference sequence).

This clone was detected once. The rearrangement links TRBV6-5 to TRBJ1-1; D is unresolved. The germline V gene has CDR1 MNHEY and CDR2 SVGAGI. V lost 7 bases to trimming and J lost 2 bases, with 17 bases between them. The CDR3 spans 15 residues. The CDR3 coding sequence is TGTGCCAGCACCAAGTCCCCCAGGTACAACACTGAAGCTTTCTTT. It yields the protein CASTKSPRYNTEAFF.

CDR3 bases: TGCGCCAGCAGCTTGGGGGGACAGGACGGTCGGGAGCAGTACTTC. Translating it yields CASSLGGQDGREQYF. The rearrangement links TRBV5-1 to TRBJ2-7, with TRBD1 identical over 8 bases. V lost 0 bases, J lost 7 bases, and 9 bases stayed unmatched. This CDR3 has 15 residues. Germline loops: CDR1 SGHRS, CDR2 YFSETQ.

V and J are TRBV10-3 and TRBJ2-1; TRBD1 matches at 8 bases. Losses at the gene ends were 7 bases for V and 6 bases for J; bases not matched to a gene: 8. The CDR3 covers 14 residues. Germline loops: CDR1 ENHRY, CDR2 SYGVKD. The CDR3 DNA is TGTGCCATCAAGGGGGACAGGACCTCCAATGAGCAGTTCTTC. Its translation: CAIKGDRTSNEQFF.

The V and J genes are TRBV9 and TRBJ1-1; 7 bases align to TRBD1. This CDR3 region has 17 residues. The germline gives CDR1 SGDLS, CDR2 YYNGEE. V gave up 0 bases and J gave up 0 bases; unmatched junction bases: 8. The CDR3 here is CASSVGAGGPMNTEAFF. CDR3 coding DNA: TGTGCCAGCAGCGTAGGAGCAGGGGGGCCCATGAACACTGAAGCTTTCTTT.

This chain connects TRBV7-5 to TRBJ1-1; the D segment call TRBD1 is taken from the table without a DNA check. TRBV7-5 is shown as a pseudogene. This CDR3 has 12 residues. The CDR3 nucleotides are TGTGCCAGAAGCAGGGGACAGGGGCTTGCTTTCTTT. This translates into CARSRGQGLAFF.

The V and J genes are TRBV27 and TRBJ2-1; 8 positions match TRBD2. CDR1 and CDR2 (germline): MNHEY, SMNVEV (reference sequence). V shed 6 bases and J 16 bases; nucleotides not matched to a gene: 20. The CDR3 has 15 residues. CDR3 DNA: TGTGCCAGCAGACTTACGGGGGGGCCAGGTTCTTCGGTCTTCTTC. As protein: CASRLTGGPGSSVFF.

V is TRBV28 and J is TRBJ1-2, with 8 bases matching TRBD1. Looked up from germline, CDR1 is MDHEN and CDR2 is SYDVKM. V lost 3 bases to trimming and J lost 7 bases; unmatched junction nucleotides: 7. The CDR3 runs 14 residues. CDR3 protein: CASSLLSGQGGYTF. In nucleotides, the CDR3 is TGTGCCAGCAGTTTGTTATCTGGACAGGGTGGCTACACCTTC.

The chain recombines TRBV18 with TRBJ2-5, with TRBD1 matching over 7 bases. Germline V CDR1 and CDR2: KGHSH, LQKENI. The V segment lost 6 bases and the J segment 1 base; nucleotides outside the gene matches: 8. The CDR3 is made up of 15 amino acids. The CDR3 region is CASSPRTGFQETQYF. CDR3 nucleotides: TGTGCCAGCTCTCCTAGGACAGGCTTCCAAGAGACCCAGTACTTC.

The CDR3, as DNA: TGTGCCAGCAGCCAAGACTCCGGGGGATACAATGAGCAGTTCTTC. Translated: CASSQDSGGYNEQFF. V gene TRBV5-8 combines with J gene TRBJ2-1; tentative D call: TRBD2 (6 bases). The CDR3 covers 15 residues. From germline, CDR1 is SGHTS and CDR2 YDEGEE. The ends were cut back, 4 bases at V and 4 bases at J, with 15 bases in the middle.

The CDR3 DNA reads TGTGCCAGCGAAGGGGGCACCTACGAGCAGTACTTC. Its protein product is CASEGGTYEQYF. V is TRBV6-6 and J is TRBJ2-7, with 7 bases identical to TRBD1. Germline V CDR1 and CDR2: MNHNY, SVGAGI (reference sequence). The V and J ends lost 8 bases and 2 bases, in that order; junction bases with no gene match: 3. The CDR3 extends over 12 amino acids.

This sequence joins TRBV13 and TRBJ2-5; TRBD2 is a possible D gene (5 bases). The CDR3 loop spans 12 amino acids. Looked up from germline, CDR1 is PRHDT and CDR2 is FYEKMQ (reference sequence). The V end lost 4 bases, the J end lost 7 bases, and 10 bases lay between the germline ends. CDR3 amino acids: CASSSPEGTQYF. The CDR3 nucleotides read TGTGCCAGCAGCTCCCCTGAGGGGACCCAGTACTTC.

This clone has just one count. At one boundary the junction diverges from the germline segment, which might be a read error. The chain employs TRBV12-3 or TRBV12-4 and TRBJ2-7; no firm D call. CDR3 size: 13 residues. CDR3 bases: TGTGCCAGTAGTTTATCCAGCTCCTACGAGCAGTACTTC. It specifies CASSLSSSYEQYF.

The rearrangement links TRBV5-1 to TRBJ1-2, with 7 bases lining up with TRBD1. Germline values: CDR1 SGHRS, CDR2 YFSETQ. This CDR3 has 15 residues. With V trimmed by 1 base and J by 6 bases, 9 bases remained unmatched. The chain's CDR3 is CASSLYKGAPNGYTF. The CDR3 DNA reads TGCGCCAGCAGCTTGTATAAGGGGGCGCCGAATGGCTACACCTTC.

V usage is TRBV2 and J usage is TRBJ2-7; 7 bases line up with TRBD1. CDR1 is SNHLY, CDR2 FYNNEI, per germline. The CDR3 spans 15 residues. Unmatched junction bases numbered 9, after V lost 4 bases and J lost 3 bases. CDR3 residues: CASSGGKGAYYEQYF. As DNA, the CDR3 is TGTGCCAGCAGTGGGGGAAAGGGGGCCTACTACGAGCAGTACTTC.

This chain links TRBV6-6 with TRBJ1-1; 7 bases map to TRBD1. The CDR3 spans 13 residues. Per the germline V gene, CDR1 is MNHNY and CDR2 is SVGAGI (reference sequence). The J segment lost 9 bases and the V segment lost 2 bases, leaving 6 bases of the junction unmatched. CDR3 coding DNA: TGTGCCAGCAGTTACCCTGACAGGGCTCAAGCTTTCTTT. Its translation is CASSYPDRAQAFF.

This chain connects TRBV3-1 (or the pseudogene TRBV3-2) to TRBJ2-6; the D is unclear. This CDR3 region has 16 residues. Trimming removed 0 bases from V and 0 bases from J, with 6 bases in between. Germline values: CDR1 LGHDT, CDR2 YNNKEL (reference sequence). CDR3 sequence: CASSQDLGSGANVLTF. The DNA for the CDR3 is TGTGCCAGCAGCCAAGATCTCGGCTCTGGGGCCAACGTCCTGACTTTC.

The chain recombines TRBV19 with TRBJ1-4; possibly TRBD1 for D (5 bases). Germline CDR1 is LNHDA and CDR2 is SQIVND (reference sequence). Trimming removed 6 bases from V and 3 bases from J, with 23 bases in between. This CDR3 contains 18 residues. In nucleotides, the CDR3 is TGTGCCAGTAGCCAAGCGACAGTGACGGCGGTTTCTAATGAAAAACTGTTTTTT. Amino acid sequence: CASSQATVTAVSNEKLFF.

This chain links TRBV2 with TRBJ1-1; 9 bases are a match to TRBD1. V dropped 6 bases and J dropped 6; count of bases not matched to a gene: 5. The CDR3 is 13 residues long. In germline, CDR1 is SNHLY, CDR2 FYNNEI. CDR3 coding DNA: TGTGCCAGCAGAAAGGGACAGGGCGCTGAAGCTTTCTTT. This encodes CASRKGQGAEAFF.

The chain combines TRBV7-2 with TRBJ1-5, with D perhaps matching TRBD1 (6 bases). V was cut by 3 bases and J by 10 bases, with 19 bases left in between. The CDR3 is 15 residues long. CDR1 and CDR2 (germline): SGHTA, FQGNSA. Written as DNA, the CDR3 is TGTGCCAGCAGCTTTCGCGTGGGGGGGGCCCACCCCCAGCATTTT. As protein: CASSFRVGGAHPQHF.

The rearrangement uses TRBV5-6 and TRBJ1-2; D is unclear. This CDR3 contains 13 residues. CDR1 is SGHDT and CDR2 is YYEEEE in the germline V gene. V was cut by 0 bases and J by 4 bases, with 7 bases left in between. CDR3 sequence reads: CASSLGGSYGYTF. The CDR3 coding sequence is TGTGCCAGCAGCTTGGGAGGGTCCTATGGCTACACCTTC.